Listed below are T cell receptor beta chains from one sample, sequenced in a study of regulatory T cells in long-lasting Graves disease. TCRdb itself ran the multiplex PCR reads through MiXCR, one entry per CDR3 protein. The table records around 460,000 distinct CDR3 sequences, about 20% of them present only once. Source: peripheral blood mononuclear cells (PBMCs), taken when the disease was refractory, from a patient treated with antithyroid drugs. Receptors originate from a female donor with Graves disease. The CDR3 runs from the conserved cysteine through the conserved F or W. Fields, in order: D gene, clone size, V gene, J gene, CDR3 DNA, CDR3 protein. D genes are given only for firm matches. Clone size is stated in some rows and not others, as once, few, many or a class when expanded.

D gene: -
clone size: few
V gene: TRBV3-1
J gene: TRBJ1-5
CDR3 DNA: TGTGCCAGCAGCCAAGATCTGGTTGATCAGCCCCAGCATTTT
CDR3 protein: CASSQDLVDQPQHF

D gene: -
clone size: many
V gene: TRBV6-1
J gene: TRBJ2-7
CDR3 DNA: TGTGCCAGCAGGGTGGGAGCAAGCTACGAGCAGTACTTC
CDR3 protein: CASRVGASYEQYF

D gene: -
clone size: -
V gene: TRBV7-2
J gene: TRBJ1-5
CDR3 DNA: TGTGCCAGCAGCTCCCCTGACAGGTTTCAGCCCCAGCATTTT
CDR3 protein: CASSSPDRFQPQHF

D gene: -
clone size: few
V gene: TRBV3-1
J gene: TRBJ1-5
CDR3 DNA: TGTGCCAGCAGCCATTCCCCGGGTGGGGGCGGTCAGCCCCAGCATTTT
CDR3 protein: CASSHSPGGGGQPQHF

D gene: -
clone size: few
V gene: TRBV5-6
J gene: TRBJ1-1
CDR3 DNA: TGTGCCAGCAGCTTGGCCGGGGGCTGGGACATGAACACTGAAGCTTTCTTT
CDR3 protein: CASSLAGGWDMNTEAFF

D gene: TRBD1
clone size: many
V gene: TRBV2
J gene: TRBJ1-1
CDR3 DNA: TGTGCCAGCACCCCGGACAGGGGGAACACTGAAGCTTTCTTT
CDR3 protein: CASTPDRGNTEAFF

D gene: -
clone size: -
V gene: TRBV5-5
J gene: TRBJ2-7
CDR3 DNA: TGTGCCAGCAGCGCAGACAGAAGCTCCTACGAGCAGTACTTC
CDR3 protein: CASSADRSSYEQYF

D gene: -
clone size: few
V gene: TRBV28
J gene: TRBJ1-6
CDR3 DNA: TGTGCCAGCAGCCCCCCTTCCGGGGGAATTAATAATTCACCCCTCCACTTT
CDR3 protein: CASSPPSGGINNSPLHF

D gene: -
clone size: -
V gene: TRBV14
J gene: TRBJ2-5
CDR3 DNA: TGTGCCAGCAGCCAAGCGTGGGCCGGAGGGGAGACCCAGTACTTC
CDR3 protein: CASSQAWAGGETQYF

D gene: -
clone size: many
V gene: TRBV12-3/TRBV12-4
J gene: TRBJ1-6
CDR3 DNA: TGTGCCAGCAGACGGGAGGGGAGCGGTTCACCCCTCCACTTT
CDR3 protein: CASRREGSGSPLHF

D gene: -
clone size: -
V gene: TRBV7-9
J gene: TRBJ1-6
CDR3 DNA: TGTGCCAGCAGCTCGGGACCAGCGAATTCACCCCTCCACTTT
CDR3 protein: CASSSGPANSPLHF

D gene: -
clone size: few
V gene: TRBV20-1
J gene: TRBJ1-2
CDR3 DNA: TGCAGTGCTAGTCAGGCCCCTGACTATGGCTACACCTTC
CDR3 protein: CSASQAPDYGYTF

D gene: TRBD2
clone size: many
V gene: TRBV11-2
J gene: TRBJ2-5
CDR3 DNA: TGTGCCAGCAGCTTCGAAGCGGGGGGGCAGGAGACCCAGTACTTC
CDR3 protein: CASSFEAGGQETQYF

D gene: -
clone size: many
V gene: TRBV29-1
J gene: TRBJ2-4
CDR3 DNA: TGCAGCGTTGATGTCGGGGACATTCAGTACTTC
CDR3 protein: CSVDVGDIQYF

D gene: -
clone size: -
V gene: TRBV20-1
J gene: TRBJ1-1
CDR3 DNA: TGCAGTGCTGGGAGAGGGAAGGGCACTGAAGCTTTCTTT
CDR3 protein: CSAGRGKGTEAFF

D gene: -
clone size: many
V gene: TRBV7-2
J gene: TRBJ1-1
CDR3 DNA: TGTGCCAGCATCCCTGCCTTGAACACTGAAGCTTTCTTT
CDR3 protein: CASIPALNTEAFF

D gene: TRBD2
clone size: -
V gene: TRBV20-1
J gene: TRBJ2-7
CDR3 DNA: TGCAGTGCTAGAGACTTCGGAGCGGGGGGCCTCTCCTACGAGCAGTACTTC
CDR3 protein: CSARDFGAGGLSYEQYF

D gene: -
clone size: -
V gene: TRBV20-1
J gene: TRBJ1-6
CDR3 DNA: TGCAGTGCTAAAGCGGCGGTGTCCTATAATTCACCCCTCCACTTT
CDR3 protein: CSAKAAVSYNSPLHF

D gene: -
clone size: few
V gene: TRBV20-1
J gene: TRBJ2-5
CDR3 DNA: TGCAGTCCCAGGGGGGGGATTGAGACCCAGTACTTC
CDR3 protein: CSPRGGIETQYF

D gene: -
clone size: many
V gene: TRBV10-3
J gene: TRBJ2-2
CDR3 DNA: TGTGCCATCAATCCCGGGACAACTAACACCGGGGAGCTGTTTTTT
CDR3 protein: CAINPGTTNTGELFF

D gene: -
clone size: once
V gene: TRBV12-3/TRBV12-4
J gene: TRBJ2-3
CDR3 DNA: TGTGCCAGCAGTCAGACAGGACTCTCAGATACGCAGTATTTT
CDR3 protein: CASSQTGLSDTQYF

D gene: TRBD1
clone size: many
V gene: TRBV11-2
J gene: TRBJ2-2
CDR3 DNA: TGTGCCAGCAGCCCGACGGACAGGTACACCGGGGAGCTGTTTTTT
CDR3 protein: CASSPTDRYTGELFF

D gene: TRBD1
clone size: many
V gene: TRBV7-9
J gene: TRBJ2-7
CDR3 DNA: TGTGCCAGCAGCCAAAGGGACAGGGGGAACGAGCAGTACTTC
CDR3 protein: CASSQRDRGNEQYF

D gene: -
clone size: -
V gene: TRBV10-3
J gene: TRBJ1-5
CDR3 DNA: TGTGCCATCAGTGAGTCGAGGGGGAATGAGCCCCAGCATTTT
CDR3 protein: CAISESRGNEPQHF

D gene: -
clone size: -
V gene: TRBV7-3
J gene: TRBJ2-7
CDR3 DNA: TGTGCCAGCAGCTCCTCGGGCGGGACGGACGAGCAGTACTTC
CDR3 protein: CASSSSGGTDEQYF

D gene: -
clone size: many
V gene: TRBV27
J gene: TRBJ1-6
CDR3 DNA: TGTGCCAGCAGTCTGAACAGAAATTCACCCCTCCACTTT
CDR3 protein: CASSLNRNSPLHF

D gene: -
clone size: -
V gene: TRBV6-2/TRBV6-3
J gene: TRBJ1-5
CDR3 DNA: TGTGCCAGCAGCCCTTTCCGGGGTACCAATCAGCCCCAGCATTTT
CDR3 protein: CASSPFRGTNQPQHF

D gene: -
clone size: many
V gene: TRBV3-1
J gene: TRBJ1-4
CDR3 DNA: TGTGCCAGCAGCCAAGAATTGGGCCAAATTGGTGAAAAACTGTTTTTT
CDR3 protein: CASSQELGQIGEKLFF

D gene: -
clone size: -
V gene: TRBV7-8
J gene: TRBJ1-2
CDR3 DNA: TGTGCCAGCAGCAACTTTCAGTCTATCTATGGCTACACCTTC
CDR3 protein: CASSNFQSIYGYTF

D gene: TRBD1
clone size: -
V gene: TRBV14
J gene: TRBJ2-7
CDR3 DNA: TGTGCCAGCAGCCAAGGGCTTGGGACAGGAGAAGTCTCCTCCTACGAGCAGTACTTC
CDR3 protein: CASSQGLGTGEVSSYEQYF

D gene: TRBD1
clone size: many
V gene: TRBV28
J gene: TRBJ1-1
CDR3 DNA: TGTGCCAGCAGTAGACAGGGGCCCGAAGCTTTCTTT
CDR3 protein: CASSRQGPEAFF

D gene: -
clone size: -
V gene: TRBV7-2
J gene: TRBJ1-5
CDR3 DNA: TGTGCCAGCAGCTTAGATCCGGGGGCCAACAATCAGCCCCAGCATTTT
CDR3 protein: CASSLDPGANNQPQHF

D gene: TRBD1
clone size: many
V gene: TRBV12-5
J gene: TRBJ1-4
CDR3 DNA: TGTGCTAGTGGCATATACGTTTGGGACAGCGCTGCCAATTTTGAAAAACTGTTTTTT
CDR3 protein: CASGIYVWDSAANFEKLFF

D gene: -
clone size: once
V gene: TRBV30
J gene: TRBJ2-2
CDR3 DNA: TGTGCCTGGGTTCGTAAGGCGAACACCGGGGAGCTGTTTTTT
CDR3 protein: CAWVRKANTGELFF

D gene: -
clone size: -
V gene: TRBV28
J gene: TRBJ2-6
CDR3 DNA: TGTGCCAGCAGTTTGATTGACTCTGGGGCCAACGTCCTGACTTTC
CDR3 protein: CASSLIDSGANVLTF

D gene: TRBD2
clone size: -
V gene: TRBV9
J gene: TRBJ2-3
CDR3 DNA: TGTGCCAGCAGCGCCATGGGGCTAGCGGGAGAGATGACAGATACGCAGTATTTT
CDR3 protein: CASSAMGLAGEMTDTQYF

D gene: -
clone size: many
V gene: TRBV11-2
J gene: TRBJ2-7
CDR3 DNA: TGTGCCAGCAGCTTAGAGGACGAGCAGTACTTC
CDR3 protein: CASSLEDEQYF

D gene: -
clone size: many
V gene: TRBV5-1
J gene: TRBJ1-1
CDR3 DNA: TGCGCCATCAAAATAACCGTTCAGGGTATCGTGAACACTGAAGCTTTCTTT
CDR3 protein: CAIKITVQGIVNTEAFF

D gene: -
clone size: many
V gene: TRBV2
J gene: TRBJ2-7
CDR3 DNA: TGTGCCAGCAGTGAAGCCCGGCGGCTTGAGCAGTACTTC
CDR3 protein: CASSEARRLEQYF

D gene: -
clone size: many
V gene: TRBV27
J gene: TRBJ1-6
CDR3 DNA: TGTGCCAGCGGACTCTTCAATACAGGGAGCTTGACCCTCCACTTT
CDR3 protein: CASGLFNTGSLTLHF

D gene: -
clone size: few
V gene: TRBV24-1
J gene: TRBJ1-2
CDR3 DNA: TGTGCCACCAGTGATTTGCCAGGGTACTATGGCTACACCTTC
CDR3 protein: CATSDLPGYYGYTF

D gene: -
clone size: many
V gene: TRBV12-3/TRBV12-4
J gene: TRBJ2-5
CDR3 DNA: TGTGCCAGCAGTCTAATGCTGGAGGGCCCGGGGGAGACCCAGTACTTC
CDR3 protein: CASSLMLEGPGETQYF

D gene: -
clone size: many
V gene: TRBV28
J gene: TRBJ1-6
CDR3 DNA: TGTGCCAGCAGTCCCGATGGGGGGTTAGGCTCACCCCTCCACTTT
CDR3 protein: CASSPDGGLGSPLHF

D gene: TRBD2
clone size: -
V gene: TRBV5-6
J gene: TRBJ2-5
CDR3 DNA: TGTGCCAGCAGCCTAGACGGGGGGGCGATGAGTGAGACCCAGTACTTC
CDR3 protein: CASSLDGGAMSETQYF

D gene: -
clone size: -
V gene: TRBV12-3/TRBV12-4
J gene: TRBJ1-1
CDR3 DNA: TGTGCCAGCAGTTCACACAGGGCGAATGAAGCTTTCTTT
CDR3 protein: CASSSHRANEAFF

D gene: TRBD2
clone size: -
V gene: TRBV20-1
J gene: TRBJ2-3
CDR3 DNA: TGCAGTGCTAGACTAGCGGGAGGTGATACGCAGTATTTT
CDR3 protein: CSARLAGGDTQYF

D gene: -
clone size: -
V gene: TRBV29-1
J gene: TRBJ2-1
CDR3 DNA: TGCAGCGTTGAAGGAACAACGGACTCGAGCTCCTACAATGAGCAGTTCTTC
CDR3 protein: CSVEGTTDSSSYNEQFF

D gene: -
clone size: -
V gene: TRBV30
J gene: TRBJ2-7
CDR3 DNA: TGTGCCTGGAGTGAGGTCTACGAGCAGTACTTC
CDR3 protein: CAWSEVYEQYF

D gene: -
clone size: many
V gene: TRBV12-3/TRBV12-4
J gene: TRBJ2-7
CDR3 DNA: TGTGCCAGCAGAACGACGGGGAGCTCCTACGAGCAGTACTTC
CDR3 protein: CASRTTGSSYEQYF

D gene: -
clone size: few
V gene: TRBV25-1
J gene: TRBJ1-4
CDR3 DNA: TGTGCCAGCAGCTGGGGGGGCAGGGAAGTTGAAAAACTGTTTTTT
CDR3 protein: CASSWGGREVEKLFF

D gene: TRBD1
clone size: -
V gene: TRBV28
J gene: TRBJ1-2
CDR3 DNA: TGCGCCAGCAGCCCCGGGTCCAGGGGGGCGGACTACACCTTC
CDR3 protein: CASSPGSRGADYTF

D gene: -
clone size: many
V gene: TRBV20-1
J gene: TRBJ1-5
CDR3 DNA: TGCAGTGCTAGACCCTGGGACACCGGCAATCAGCCCCAGCATTTT
CDR3 protein: CSARPWDTGNQPQHF

D gene: -
clone size: -
V gene: TRBV30
J gene: TRBJ1-5
CDR3 DNA: TGTGCCTGGAACGGGGAGAGCAATCAGCCCCAGCATTTT
CDR3 protein: CAWNGESNQPQHF

D gene: -
clone size: -
V gene: TRBV4-3
J gene: TRBJ1-2
CDR3 DNA: TGCGCCAGCAGCCAAGATCTCCGCAGGGAAGGGTTTGAATATGGCTACACCTTC
CDR3 protein: CASSQDLRREGFEYGYTF

D gene: -
clone size: many
V gene: TRBV29-1
J gene: TRBJ1-1
CDR3 DNA: TGCAGCGGTAGGGAGGGAAACACTGAAGCTTTCTTT
CDR3 protein: CSGREGNTEAFF